Sequencing of this TCR beta chain was carried out in a study of blood T cell repertoires in COVID-19. The overall study: Specimens from acute and convalescent COVID-19 originated in the United States, Italy and Spain. T cells, B-cell-depleted T cells, or PBMCs supplied cDNA or gDNA.

One Seattle source followed patients from active infection through their disease course. This clone has only one observation. Data came from immunoSEQ multiplex PCR; TCRdb stores just in-frame clones and leaves some out. Here the sample spans almost 300,000 clones, approximately 89% being singletons. Per the germline V gene, CDR1 is SGHVS and CDR2 is FQNEAQ. The V gene lost 4 bases and the J gene lost 5 bases, with 12 bases spanning the gap. CDR3 length equals 15 residues. This chain uses TRBV7-8 with TRBJ1-6, with unresolved D. The sequenced material came from peripheral blood. This receptor was obtained from a woman aged 25 to 39 with COVID-19, enrolled during active disease. CDR3 nucleotides: TGTGCCAGCAGCTCGGCAATTGCGGATAATTCACCCCTCCACTTT. This codes for CASSSAIADNSPLHF. The variable domain in full, completed from reference TRBV7-8 and TRBJ1-6, reads GAGVSQSPRYKVAKRGQDVALRCDPISGHVSLFWYQQALGQGPEFLTYFQNEAQLDKSGLPSDRFFAERPEGSVSTLKIQRTQQEDSAVYLCASSSAIADNSPLHFGNGTRLTVT.